Sequencing of this T cell receptor beta chain was carried out in a study of CD8 T cells in Susac syndrome. V lost 0 bases and J lost 3, with 3 bases in between. This CDR3 contains 12 residues. Germline V gene data show CDR1 as SGDLS and CDR2 as YYNGEE. With random hexamers, reverse transcription was performed on roughly 0.45 to 1 ug of RNA. By means of immunoSEQ multiplex PCR, TCR beta CDR3 spanning 54 Vbeta and 13 Jbeta underwent amplification. TCRdb re-called the immunoSEQ multiplex PCR reads through MiXCR, storing one row per CDR3 protein. Of 100,000 to 150,000 distinct CDR3 sequences listed, around 95% are singletons. CD8+ and CD4+ T cells from blood underwent TCR beta sequencing, which was carried out in a high-throughput format.

V is TRBV9 and J is TRBJ1-1; no reliable D call. This receptor was identified in a human donor in good health. The sequencing input was CD4+ T cells from PBMCs. The CDR3 DNA reads as TGTGCCAGCAGCGTAGGGGACACTGAAGCTTTCTTT. Translated: CASSVGDTEAFF.